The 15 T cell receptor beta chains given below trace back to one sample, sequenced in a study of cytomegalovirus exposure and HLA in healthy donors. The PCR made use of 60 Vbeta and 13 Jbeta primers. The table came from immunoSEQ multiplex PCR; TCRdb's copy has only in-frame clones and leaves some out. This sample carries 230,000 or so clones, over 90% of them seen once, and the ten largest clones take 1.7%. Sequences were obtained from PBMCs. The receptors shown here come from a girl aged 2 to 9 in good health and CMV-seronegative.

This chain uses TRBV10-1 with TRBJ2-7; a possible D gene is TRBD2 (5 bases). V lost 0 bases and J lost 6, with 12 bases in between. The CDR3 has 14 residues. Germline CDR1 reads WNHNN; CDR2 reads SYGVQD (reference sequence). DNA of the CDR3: TGCGCCAGCAGTGAGTCTCATGGTGAGGGCGAGCAGTACTTC. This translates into CASSESHGEGEQYF.

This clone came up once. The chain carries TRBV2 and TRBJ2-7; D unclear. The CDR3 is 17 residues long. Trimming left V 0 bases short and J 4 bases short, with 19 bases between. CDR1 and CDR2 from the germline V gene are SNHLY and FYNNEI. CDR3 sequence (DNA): TGTGCCAGCAGTGAAGCTTTGGTGAGCGAGAGAGTTTACGAGCAGTACTTC. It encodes CASSEALVSERVYEQYF.

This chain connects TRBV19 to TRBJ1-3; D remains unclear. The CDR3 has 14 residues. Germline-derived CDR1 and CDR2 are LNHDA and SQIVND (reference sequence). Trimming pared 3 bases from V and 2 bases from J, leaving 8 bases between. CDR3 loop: CASSIPGAGNTIYF. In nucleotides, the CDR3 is TGTGCCAGTAGTATCCCCGGGGCTGGAAACACCATATATTTT.

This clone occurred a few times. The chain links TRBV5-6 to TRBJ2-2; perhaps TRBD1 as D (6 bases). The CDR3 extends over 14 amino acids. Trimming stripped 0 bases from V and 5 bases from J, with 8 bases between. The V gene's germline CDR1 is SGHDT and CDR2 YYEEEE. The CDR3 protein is CASSLGQATGELFF. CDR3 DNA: TGTGCCAGCAGCTTGGGACAGGCTACCGGGGAGCTGTTTTTT.

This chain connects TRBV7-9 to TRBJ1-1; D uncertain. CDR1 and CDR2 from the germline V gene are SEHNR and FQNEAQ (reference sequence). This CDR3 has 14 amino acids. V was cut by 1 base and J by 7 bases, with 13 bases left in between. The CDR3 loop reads CASSLVVQAHEAFF. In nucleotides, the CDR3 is TGTGCCAGCAGCTTAGTCGTGCAGGCCCATGAAGCTTTCTTT. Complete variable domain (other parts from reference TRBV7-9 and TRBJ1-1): DTGVSQNPRHKITKRGQNVTFRCDPISEHNRLYWYRQTLGQGPEFLTYFQNEAQLEKSRLLSDRFSAERPKGSFSTLEIQRTEQGDSAMYLCASSLVVQAHEAFFGQGTRLTVV.

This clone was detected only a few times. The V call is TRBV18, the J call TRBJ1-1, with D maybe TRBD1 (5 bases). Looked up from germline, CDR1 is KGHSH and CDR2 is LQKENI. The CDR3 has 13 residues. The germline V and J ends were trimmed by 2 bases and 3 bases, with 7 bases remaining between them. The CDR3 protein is CASSPDSYTEAFF. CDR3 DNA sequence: TGTGCCAGCTCACCAGACAGCTACACTGAAGCTTTCTTT.

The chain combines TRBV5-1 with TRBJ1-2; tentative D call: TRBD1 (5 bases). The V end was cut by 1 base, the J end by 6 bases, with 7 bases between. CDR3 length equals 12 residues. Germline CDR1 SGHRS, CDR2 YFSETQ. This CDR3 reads CASSLSGDGYTF. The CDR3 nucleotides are TGCGCCAGCAGCTTGTCGGGGGATGGCTACACCTTC.

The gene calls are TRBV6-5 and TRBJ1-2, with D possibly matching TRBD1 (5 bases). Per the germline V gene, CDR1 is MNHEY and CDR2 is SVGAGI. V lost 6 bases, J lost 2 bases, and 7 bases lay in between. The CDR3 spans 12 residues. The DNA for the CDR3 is TGTGCCAGCAGAGACAGAAACTATGGCTACACCTTC. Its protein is CASRDRNYGYTF.

CDR3 sequence (DNA): TGTGCCAGCAGCCTAGTCGAGGGCATTCAGTACTTC. It yields the protein CASSLVEGIQYF. The chain carries TRBV7-8 and TRBJ2-4; perhaps TRBD2 as D (5 bases). The CDR3 has 12 amino acids. The V and J ends lost 5 bases and 9 bases respectively, with 11 bases between them. Germline CDR1 reads SGHVS; CDR2 reads FQNEAQ.

The CDR3 coding sequence is TGTGCCAGCAGCTGGAAATCGACAGGTTCGTTCTACAATGAGCAGTTCTTC. It specifies CASSWKSTGSFYNEQFF. This chain joins TRBV7-9 and TRBJ2-1; tentatively, D is TRBD1 (6 bases). The CDR3 consists of 17 residues. Germline values: CDR1 SEHNR, CDR2 FQNEAQ (reference sequence). V was pared by 4 bases and J by 3 bases, with 19 bases between.

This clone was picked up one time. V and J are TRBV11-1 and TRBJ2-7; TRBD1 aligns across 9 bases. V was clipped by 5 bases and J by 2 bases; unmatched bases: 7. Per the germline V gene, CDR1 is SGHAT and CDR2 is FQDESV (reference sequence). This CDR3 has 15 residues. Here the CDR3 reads CASSLNDRGAYEQYF. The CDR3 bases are TGTGCCAGCAGCCTAAATGACAGGGGGGCCTACGAGCAGTACTTC.

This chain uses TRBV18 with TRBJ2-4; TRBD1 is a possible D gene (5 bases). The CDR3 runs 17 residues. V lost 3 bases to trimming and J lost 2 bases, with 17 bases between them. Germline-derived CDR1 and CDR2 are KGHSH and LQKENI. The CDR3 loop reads CASSPGQVGATKNIQYF. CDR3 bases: TGTGCCAGCTCACCTGGGCAGGTTGGGGCGACCAAAAACATTCAGTACTTC.

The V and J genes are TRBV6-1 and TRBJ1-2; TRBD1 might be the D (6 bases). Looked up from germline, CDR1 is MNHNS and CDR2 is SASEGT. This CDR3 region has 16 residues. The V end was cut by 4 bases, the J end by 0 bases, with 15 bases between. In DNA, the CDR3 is TGTGCCAGCAGTGTGGGGGTACAGGGCACTAACTATGGCTACACCTTC. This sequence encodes CASSVGVQGTNYGYTF.

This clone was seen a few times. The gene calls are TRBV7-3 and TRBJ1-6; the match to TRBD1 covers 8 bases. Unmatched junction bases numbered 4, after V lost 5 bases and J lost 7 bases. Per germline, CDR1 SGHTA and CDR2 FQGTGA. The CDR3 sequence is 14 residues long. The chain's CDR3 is CASSATGVNSPLHF. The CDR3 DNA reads TGTGCCAGCAGCGCGACAGGGGTCAATTCACCCCTCCACTTT.

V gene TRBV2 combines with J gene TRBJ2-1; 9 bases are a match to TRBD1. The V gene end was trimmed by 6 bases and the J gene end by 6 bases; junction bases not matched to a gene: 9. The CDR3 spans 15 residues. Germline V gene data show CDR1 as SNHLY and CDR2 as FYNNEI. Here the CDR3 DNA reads TGTGCCAGCAGGGCTCCGGGACAGGGAGGCAATGAGCAGTTCTTC. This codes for CASRAPGQGGNEQFF.